Each of the 13 T cell receptor beta chains below was sequenced from the same sample in a study of blood T cell repertoires in COVID-19. The protocol was immunoSEQ multiplex PCR, while the TCRdb copy is restricted to in-frame clones and leaves out a portion. The sample shows roughly 180,000 clones, more than 65% of them seen only once. Sequenced: PBMCs or T cells enriched from blood (not recorded which). The receptors were gathered from a man between 60 and 75 years old who had recovered from COVID-19.

The chain joins TRBV10-3 to TRBJ2-7; 11 bases line up with TRBD1. This CDR3 is 15 amino acids long. In germline, CDR1 is ENHRY, CDR2 SYGVKD. The V and J ends lost 2 bases and 10 bases, in that order; junction bases with no gene match: 10. The CDR3 here is CAISELGQGASAQYF. The CDR3 nucleotides read TGTGCCATCAGTGAGCTAGGACAGGGGGCCTCCGCACAGTACTTC.

V gene TRBV24-1 combines with J gene TRBJ2-3; 14 nucleotides align to TRBD2. The CDR3 runs 17 residues. The J segment lost 5 bases and the V segment lost 4 bases, leaving 7 bases of the junction unmatched. Germline assignment: CDR1 KGHDR and CDR2 SFDVKD. The CDR3 region has the DNA TGTGCCACCAGTGACCCGACTAGCGGGAGGGTGGGAGATACGCAGTATTTT. Its protein is CATSDPTSGRVGDTQYF.

In its sample, this clone was seen a few times. The chain has TRBV5-1 and TRBJ2-7; possible D gene TRBD2, 5 bases. The V and J ends lost 1 base and 2 bases respectively, with 10 bases between them. The CDR3 runs 14 residues. Germline CDR1 is SGHRS and CDR2 is YFSETQ. The CDR3 bases are TGCGCCAGCAGCTTGCCTAGCAGTACCTACGAGCAGTACTTC. This translates into CASSLPSSTYEQYF.

This clone was seen just once. The genes are TRBV7-9 and TRBJ1-2; D unclear. CDR1 and CDR2 from the germline V gene are SEHNR and FQNEAQ (reference sequence). Trimming removed 2 bases at V and 2 bases at J, with 12 bases between. This CDR3 spans 15 amino acids. Written as DNA, the CDR3 is TGTGCCAGCAGCTTACTGACAAATTCCAACTATGGCTACACCTTC. Amino acid sequence: CASSLLTNSNYGYTF. Using reference TRBV7-9 and TRBJ1-2 for the parts outside the CDR3, the full variable domain is DTGVSQNPRHKITKRGQNVTFRCDPISEHNRLYWYRQTLGQGPEFLTYFQNEAQLEKSRLLSDRFSAERPKGSFSTLEIQRTEQGDSAMYLCASSLLTNSNYGYTFGSGTRLTVV.

J is TRBJ2-7 and V is TRBV19; TRBD2 matches 9 bases. Germline-derived CDR1 and CDR2 are LNHDA and SQIVND (reference sequence). The CDR3 totals 13 residues. Trimming at V came to 10 bases and at J to 2 bases, leaving 6 bases not matched to a gene. CDR3 region: CAKSSGDPYEQYF. DNA of the CDR3: TGTGCCAAATCTAGCGGGGACCCCTACGAGCAGTACTTC.

CDR3 loop: CASTRGVSSYNEQFF. The CDR3 DNA reads TGTGCCAGCACCCGGGGTGTGAGCTCCTACAATGAGCAGTTCTTC. The chain is built from TRBV6-5 and TRBJ2-1; the D gene is possibly TRBD2 (5 bases). The CDR3 has 15 amino acids. Germline-derived CDR1 and CDR2 are MNHEY and SVGAGI. Trimming took 7 bases from V and 0 from J, leaving 13 bases between them.

V is TRBV6-5 and J is TRBJ1-1; D is possibly TRBD1 (5 bases). This CDR3 region has 11 residues. The V gene lost 11 bases and the J gene lost 5 bases, with 12 bases spanning the gap. Germline-derived CDR1 and CDR2 are MNHEY and SVGAGI. CDR3 sequence reads: CAGRGFTEAFF. CDR3 nucleotides: TGTGCCGGAAGGGGTTTTACTGAAGCTTTCTTT.

The J gene is TRBJ2-7, the V gene TRBV7-2, with 9 bases aligning to TRBD2. V gave up 5 bases and J gave up 2 bases; unmatched junction bases: 4. This CDR3 spans 14 amino acids. Germline loops: CDR1 SGHTA, CDR2 FQGNSA. CDR3 sequence (DNA): TGTGCCAGCAGCCATAGCGGGAGAGCCTACGAGCAGTACTTC. Residues: CASSHSGRAYEQYF.

The V gene is TRBV5-1, the J gene TRBJ1-4, with unresolved D. The CDR3 length is 15 residues. Germline CDR1 SGHRS, CDR2 YFSETQ. Trimming pared 5 bases from V and 6 bases from J, leaving 17 bases between. CDR3 protein: CASSYLGESHEKLFF. Here the CDR3 DNA reads TGCGCCAGCAGTTACCTGGGAGAATCCCATGAAAAACTGTTTTTT. The variable domain in full, with the rest retrieved from reference TRBV5-1 and TRBJ1-4, is KAGVTQTPRYLIKTRGQQVTLSCSPISGHRSVSWYQQTPGQGLQFLFEYFSETQRNKGNFPGRFSGRQFSNSRSEMNVSTLELGDSALYLCASSYLGESHEKLFFGSGTQLSVL.

CDR3 coding DNA: TGTGCCAGCAGCCGGACAGGGTGGGGTGAAAAACTGTTTTTT. This sequence encodes CASSRTGWGEKLFF. The chain couples TRBV9 to TRBJ1-4; 8 positions agree with TRBD1. With 4 bases clipped from V and 7 bases from J, the junction kept 6 bases outside the gene matches. In germline, CDR1 is SGDLS, CDR2 YYNGEE. The CDR3 covers 14 residues.

The chain recombines TRBV11-1 with TRBJ2-7, with D perhaps TRBD1 (5 bases). Trimming pared 5 bases from V and 5 bases from J, leaving 16 bases between. The CDR3 sequence is 14 residues long. Germline lookup yields CDR1 SGHAT and CDR2 FQDESV (reference sequence). CDR3 amino acids: CASSPSGNRHEQYF. The DNA for the CDR3 is TGTGCCAGCAGCCCCTCAGGGAACCGGCACGAGCAGTACTTC.

Only a few counts were recorded for this clone. This rearrangement joins TRBV28 to TRBJ2-4, with TRBD2 matching 8 bases. V shed 8 bases, J shed 6 bases, and the junction held 0 bases outside the gene matches. Germline CDR1 MDHEN, CDR2 SYDVKM. The CDR3 runs 11 residues. In nucleotides, the CDR3 is TGTGCCAGCCGGGGGGGAAACATTCAGTACTTC. Encoded protein: CASRGGNIQYF. The variable domain in full, with the rest retrieved from reference TRBV28 and TRBJ2-4, is DVKVTQSSRYLVKRTGEKVFLECVQDMDHENMFWYRQDPGLGLRLIYFSYDVKMKEKGDIPEGYSVSREKKERFSLILESASTNQTSMYLCASRGGNIQYFGAGTRLSVL.

The genes are TRBV2 and TRBJ2-5; 11 bases align to TRBD1. Germline-derived CDR1 and CDR2 are SNHLY and FYNNEI. The CDR3 sequence is 16 residues long. J lost 1 base, V lost 2 bases, and 3 bases had no gene match. The CDR3 protein is CASSELGQGVQETQYF. The DNA for the CDR3 is TGTGCCAGCAGTGAATTGGGACAGGGGGTCCAAGAGACCCAGTACTTC.